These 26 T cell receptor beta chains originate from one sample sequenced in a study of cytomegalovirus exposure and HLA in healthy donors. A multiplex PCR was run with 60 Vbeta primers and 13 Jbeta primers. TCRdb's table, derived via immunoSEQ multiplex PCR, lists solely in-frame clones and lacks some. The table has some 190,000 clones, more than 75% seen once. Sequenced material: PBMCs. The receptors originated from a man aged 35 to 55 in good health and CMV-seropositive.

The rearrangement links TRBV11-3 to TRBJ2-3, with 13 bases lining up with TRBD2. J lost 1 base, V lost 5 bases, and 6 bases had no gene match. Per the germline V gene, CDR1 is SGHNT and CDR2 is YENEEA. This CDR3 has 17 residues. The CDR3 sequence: CASSARLAGGGTDTQYF. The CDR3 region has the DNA TGTGCCAGCAGCGCCCGACTAGCGGGGGGAGGCACAGATACGCAGTATTTT.

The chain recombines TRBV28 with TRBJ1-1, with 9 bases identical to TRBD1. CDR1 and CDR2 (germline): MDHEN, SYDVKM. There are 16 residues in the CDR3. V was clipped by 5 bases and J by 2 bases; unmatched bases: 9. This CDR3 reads CASSLLGDRENTEAFF. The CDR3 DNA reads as TGTGCCAGCAGTCTCCTCGGGGACAGGGAAAACACTGAAGCTTTCTTT.

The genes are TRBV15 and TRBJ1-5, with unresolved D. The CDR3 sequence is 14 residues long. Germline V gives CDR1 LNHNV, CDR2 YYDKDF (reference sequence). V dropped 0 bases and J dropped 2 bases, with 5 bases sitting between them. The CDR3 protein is CATSRDQGNQPQHF. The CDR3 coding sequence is TGTGCCACCAGCAGAGATCAGGGCAATCAGCCCCAGCATTTT.

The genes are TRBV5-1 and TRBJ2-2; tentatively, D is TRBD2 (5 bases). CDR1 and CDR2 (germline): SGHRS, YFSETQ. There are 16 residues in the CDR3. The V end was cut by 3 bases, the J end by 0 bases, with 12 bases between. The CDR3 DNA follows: TGCGCCAGCAGCTCCGGGCGGGTCGCGAACACCGGGGAGCTGTTTTTT. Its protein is CASSSGRVANTGELFF.

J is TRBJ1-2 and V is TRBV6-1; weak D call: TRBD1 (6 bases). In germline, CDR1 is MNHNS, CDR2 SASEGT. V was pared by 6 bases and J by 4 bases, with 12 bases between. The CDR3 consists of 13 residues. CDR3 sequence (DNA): TGTGCCAGCAGCCTTGGACAGATCTATGGCTACACCTTC. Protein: CASSLGQIYGYTF.

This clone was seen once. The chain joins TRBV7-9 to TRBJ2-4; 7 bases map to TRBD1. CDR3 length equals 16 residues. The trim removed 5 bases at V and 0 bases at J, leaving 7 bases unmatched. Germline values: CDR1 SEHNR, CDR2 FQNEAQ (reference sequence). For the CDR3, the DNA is TGTGCCAGCAGCGGCAGGGACAGTAAAGCCAAAAACATTCAGTACTTC. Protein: CASSGRDSKAKNIQYF.

DNA for the CDR3: TGTGCCAGCAGCCCTGGGGCCCTAGGGACTGAAGCTTTCTTT. Translating gives CASSPGALGTEAFF. The rearrangement joins TRBV7-2 to TRBJ1-1, with D perhaps TRBD1 (5 bases). The CDR3 totals 14 residues. The germline V gene encodes CDR1 SGHTA and CDR2 FQGNSA. Deletions cut 5 bases from V and 5 bases from J, with 15 bases between.

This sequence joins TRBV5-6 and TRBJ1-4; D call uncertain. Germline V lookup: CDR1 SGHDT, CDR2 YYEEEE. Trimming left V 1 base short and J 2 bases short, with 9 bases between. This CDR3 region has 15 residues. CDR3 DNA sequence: TGTGCCAGCAGCTTGTCTCCGAGGACTAATGAAAAACTGTTTTTT. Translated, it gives CASSLSPRTNEKLFF.

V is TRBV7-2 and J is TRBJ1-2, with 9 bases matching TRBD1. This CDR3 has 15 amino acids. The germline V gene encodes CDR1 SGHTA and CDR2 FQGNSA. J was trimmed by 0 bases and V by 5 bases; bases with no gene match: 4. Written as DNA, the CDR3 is TGTGCCAGCAGCCCAAACAGGGGGCCTAACTATGGCTACACCTTC. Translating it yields CASSPNRGPNYGYTF.

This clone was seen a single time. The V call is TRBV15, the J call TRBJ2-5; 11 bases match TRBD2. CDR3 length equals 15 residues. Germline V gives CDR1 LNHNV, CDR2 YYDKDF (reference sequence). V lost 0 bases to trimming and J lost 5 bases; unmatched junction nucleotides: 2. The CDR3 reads CATSRDRLAGETQYF. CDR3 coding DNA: TGTGCCACCAGCAGAGATCGACTAGCGGGGGAGACCCAGTACTTC.

The DNA for the CDR3 is TGTGCCTGGAGCGGGGGAGTCTCCTACAATGAGCAGTTCTTC. Amino acid sequence: CAWSGGVSYNEQFF. This chain joins TRBV30 and TRBJ2-1, with D maybe TRBD2 (6 bases). The V gene lost 3 bases and the J gene lost 0 bases, with 9 bases spanning the gap. This CDR3 is built from 14 residues. The germline V gene encodes CDR1 GTSNPN and CDR2 SVGIG (reference sequence).

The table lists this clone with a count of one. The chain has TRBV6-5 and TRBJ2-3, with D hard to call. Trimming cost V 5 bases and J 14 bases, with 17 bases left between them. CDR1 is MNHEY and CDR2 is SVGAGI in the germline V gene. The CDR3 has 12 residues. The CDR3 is CASSEVGKIRYF. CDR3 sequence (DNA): TGTGCCAGCAGTGAAGTCGGTAAGATTAGGTATTTT.

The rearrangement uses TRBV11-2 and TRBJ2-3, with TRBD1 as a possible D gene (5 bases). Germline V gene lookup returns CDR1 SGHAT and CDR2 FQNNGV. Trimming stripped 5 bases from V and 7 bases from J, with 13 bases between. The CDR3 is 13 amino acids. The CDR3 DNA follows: TGTGCCAGCAGCCGGACATTTGAGAATACGCAGTATTTT. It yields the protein CASSRTFENTQYF.

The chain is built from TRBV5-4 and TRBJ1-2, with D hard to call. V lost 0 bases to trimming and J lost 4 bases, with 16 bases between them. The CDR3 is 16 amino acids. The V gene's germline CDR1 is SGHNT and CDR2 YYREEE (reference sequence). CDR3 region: CASSLGSAGLPYGYTF. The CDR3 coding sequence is TGTGCCAGCAGCTTGGGGTCCGCCGGTCTACCCTATGGCTACACCTTC.

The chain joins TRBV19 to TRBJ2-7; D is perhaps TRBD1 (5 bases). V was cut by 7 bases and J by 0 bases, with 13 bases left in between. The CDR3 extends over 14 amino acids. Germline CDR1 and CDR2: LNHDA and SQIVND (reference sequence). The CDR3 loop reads CASNPTANSYEQYF. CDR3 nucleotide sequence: TGTGCCAGTAACCCGACAGCCAACTCCTACGAGCAGTACTTC.

The chain's CDR3 is CSVGAGGSNYGYTF. CDR3 in DNA: TGCAGCGTTGGAGCGGGGGGGAGCAACTATGGCTACACCTTC. This rearrangement joins TRBV29-1 to TRBJ1-2, with D possibly being TRBD1 (5 bases). Germline V lookup: CDR1 SQVTM, CDR2 ANQGSEA. With 4 bases removed from V and 2 bases from J, the gap between germline ends came to 14 bases. CDR3 length: 14 amino acids.

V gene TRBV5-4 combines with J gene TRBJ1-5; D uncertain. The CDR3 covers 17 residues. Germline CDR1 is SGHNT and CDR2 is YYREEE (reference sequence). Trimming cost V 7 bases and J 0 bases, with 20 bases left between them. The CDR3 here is CASERERANYSNQPQHF. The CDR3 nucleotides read TGTGCCAGCGAGCGGGAGAGGGCCAATTATAGCAATCAGCCCCAGCATTTT.

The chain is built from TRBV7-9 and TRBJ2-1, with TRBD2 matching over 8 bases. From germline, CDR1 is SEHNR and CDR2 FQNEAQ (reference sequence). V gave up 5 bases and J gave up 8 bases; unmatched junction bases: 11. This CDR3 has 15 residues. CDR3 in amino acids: CASSPRRGGGDEQFF. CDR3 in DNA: TGTGCCAGCAGCCCACGTCGGGGGGGCGGCGATGAGCAGTTCTTC.

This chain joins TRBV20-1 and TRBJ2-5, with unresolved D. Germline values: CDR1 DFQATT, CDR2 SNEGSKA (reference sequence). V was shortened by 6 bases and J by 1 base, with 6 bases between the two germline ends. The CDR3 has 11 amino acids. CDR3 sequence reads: CSAAGQETQYF. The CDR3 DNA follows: TGCAGTGCGGCAGGCCAAGAGACCCAGTACTTC.

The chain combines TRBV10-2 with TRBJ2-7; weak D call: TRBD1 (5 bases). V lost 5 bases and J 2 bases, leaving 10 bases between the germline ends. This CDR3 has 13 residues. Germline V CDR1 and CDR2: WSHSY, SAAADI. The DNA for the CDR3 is TGCGCCAGCAGTATAGACAGAGCCTACGAGCAGTACTTC. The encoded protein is CASSIDRAYEQYF.

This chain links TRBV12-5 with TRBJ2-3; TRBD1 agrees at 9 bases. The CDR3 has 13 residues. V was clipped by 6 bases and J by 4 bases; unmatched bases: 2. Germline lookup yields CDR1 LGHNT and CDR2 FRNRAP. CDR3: CASGGQGSDTQYF. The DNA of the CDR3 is TGTGCTAGTGGGGGACAGGGATCAGATACGCAGTATTTT.

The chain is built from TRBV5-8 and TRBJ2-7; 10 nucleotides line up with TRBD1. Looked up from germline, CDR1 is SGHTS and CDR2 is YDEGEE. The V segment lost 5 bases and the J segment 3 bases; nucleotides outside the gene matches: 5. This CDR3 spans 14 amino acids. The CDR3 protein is CASRWGQGYYEQYF. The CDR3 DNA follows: TGTGCCAGCAGATGGGGACAGGGGTACTACGAGCAGTACTTC.

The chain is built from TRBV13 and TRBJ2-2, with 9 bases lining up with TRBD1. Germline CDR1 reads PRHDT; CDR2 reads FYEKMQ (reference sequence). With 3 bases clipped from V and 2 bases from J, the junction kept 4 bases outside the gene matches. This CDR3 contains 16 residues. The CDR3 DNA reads TGTGCCAGCAGCTTTATGGGACAGGGCAACACCGGGGAGCTGTTTTTT. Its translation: CASSFMGQGNTGELFF.

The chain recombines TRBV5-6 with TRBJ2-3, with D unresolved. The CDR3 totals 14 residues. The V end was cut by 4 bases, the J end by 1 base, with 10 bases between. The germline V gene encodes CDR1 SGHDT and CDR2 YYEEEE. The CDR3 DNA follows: TGTGCCAGCAGCCTCCCCCGTCGCACAGATACGCAGTATTTT. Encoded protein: CASSLPRRTDTQYF.

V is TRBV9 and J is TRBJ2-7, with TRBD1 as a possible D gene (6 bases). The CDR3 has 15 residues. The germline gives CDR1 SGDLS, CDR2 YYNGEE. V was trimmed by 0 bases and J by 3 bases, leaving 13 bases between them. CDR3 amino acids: CASSVAGESHYEQYF. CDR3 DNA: TGTGCCAGCAGCGTAGCAGGGGAGTCCCACTACGAGCAGTACTTC.

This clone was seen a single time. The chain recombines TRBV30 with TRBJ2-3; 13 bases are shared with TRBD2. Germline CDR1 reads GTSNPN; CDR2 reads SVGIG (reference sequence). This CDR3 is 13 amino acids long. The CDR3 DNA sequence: TGTGCACTAGCGGGAGGGAGCACAGATACGCAGTATTTT. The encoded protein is CALAGGSTDTQYF.